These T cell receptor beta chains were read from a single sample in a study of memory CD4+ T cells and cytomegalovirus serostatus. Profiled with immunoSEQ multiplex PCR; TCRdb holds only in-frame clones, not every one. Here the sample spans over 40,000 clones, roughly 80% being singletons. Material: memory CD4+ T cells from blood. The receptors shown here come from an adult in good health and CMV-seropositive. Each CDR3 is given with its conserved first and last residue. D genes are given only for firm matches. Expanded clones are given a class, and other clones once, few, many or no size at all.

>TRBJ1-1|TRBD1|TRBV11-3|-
CASSRTGGSEAFF
TGTGCCAGCAGCCGGACAGGGGGGTCTGAAGCTTTCTTT
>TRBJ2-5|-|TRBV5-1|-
CASSWDGVETQYF
TGCGCCAGCAGCTGGGACGGGGTGGAGACCCAGTACTTC
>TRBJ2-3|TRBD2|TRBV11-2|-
CASSLGGTSGNTDTQYF
TGTGCCAGCAGCTTAGGGGGGACTAGCGGTAACACAGATACGCAGTATTTT
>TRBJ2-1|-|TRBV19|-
CASSISGDPWNEQFF
TGTGCCAGTAGTATAAGCGGAGACCCGTGGAATGAGCAGTTCTTC
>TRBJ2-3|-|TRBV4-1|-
CASSQESSTGDTQYF
TGCGCCAGCAGCCAAGAATCCTCAACGGGAGATACGCAGTATTTT
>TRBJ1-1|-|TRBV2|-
CASRNWAEAFF
TGTGCCAGCAGAAATTGGGCTGAAGCTTTCTTT
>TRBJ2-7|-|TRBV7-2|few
CASSPFKGGTVYYEQYF
TGTGCCAGCAGCCCTTTTAAGGGCGGGACAGTATACTACGAGCAGTACTTC
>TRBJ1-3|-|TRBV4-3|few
CASSQDLYIGGNTIYF
TGCGCCAGCAGCCAAGATCTTTACATAGGCGGAAACACCATATATTTT
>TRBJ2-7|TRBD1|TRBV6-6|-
CASSYTGAYEQYF
TGTGCCAGCAGTTATACAGGGGCCTACGAGCAGTACTTC
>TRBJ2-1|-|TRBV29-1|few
CSVVQGNEQFF
TGCTCGGTAGTGCAGGGCAATGAGCAGTTCTTC
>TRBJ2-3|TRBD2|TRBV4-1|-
CASSPFSTSGGPDRDTQYF
TGCGCCAGCAGCCCCTTTTCTACTAGCGGGGGGCCGGATAGAGATACGCAGTATTTT
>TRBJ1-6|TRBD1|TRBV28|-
CASKWGTGGRSPLHF
TGTGCCAGCAAGTGGGGGACAGGGGGTAGGTCACCCCTCCACTTT
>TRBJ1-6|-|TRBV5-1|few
CASSLSQDSPLHF
TGCGCCAGCAGCTTGAGTCAGGATTCACCCCTCCACTTT
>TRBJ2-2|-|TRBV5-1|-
CASSLGLPNTGELFF
TGCGCCAGCAGCTTGGGACTGCCGAACACCGGGGAGCTGTTTTTT
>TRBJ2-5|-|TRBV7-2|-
CASSLWTQTGTQYF
TGTGCCAGCAGCCTCTGGACCCAAACCGGGACCCAGTACTTC
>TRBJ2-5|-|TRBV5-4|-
CASSWDLGSQETQYF
TGTGCCAGCAGCTGGGATTTGGGGTCTCAAGAGACCCAGTACTTC
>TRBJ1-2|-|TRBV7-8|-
CASSKRDGANYGYTF
TGTGCCAGCAGCAAGCGGGACGGTGCTAACTATGGCTACACCTTC
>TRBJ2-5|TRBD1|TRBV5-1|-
CASSRSGTGHSQETQYF
TGCGCCAGCAGCAGATCCGGGACAGGGCATAGCCAAGAGACCCAGTACTTC
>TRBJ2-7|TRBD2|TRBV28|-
CASNRQRGGTYEQYF
TGTGCCAGCAACCGACAGCGGGGGGGGACCTACGAGCAGTACTTC
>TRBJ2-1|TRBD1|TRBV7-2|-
CASSFRNRGAVGNEQFF
TGTGCCAGCAGCTTCCGAAACAGGGGGGCGGTCGGCAATGAGCAGTTCTTC
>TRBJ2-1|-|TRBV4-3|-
CASSQGLAALISYNEQFF
TGCGCCAGCAGCCAGGGGCTGGCGGCCCTTATCTCCTACAATGAGCAGTTCTTC
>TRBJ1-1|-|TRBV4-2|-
CASSQDLSGWRAFF
TGTGCCAGCAGCCAAGATCTCTCAGGGTGGAGAGCTTTCTTT
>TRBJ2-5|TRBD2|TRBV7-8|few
CASSTRLAGEETQYF
TGTGCCAGCAGCACCCGACTAGCGGGGGAAGAGACCCAGTACTTC
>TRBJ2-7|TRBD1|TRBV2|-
CASGTVGEIEQYF
TGTGCCAGTGGGACAGTTGGGGAAATCGAGCAGTACTTC
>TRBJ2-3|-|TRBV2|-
CASSEGPRGTDTQYF
TGTGCCAGCAGCGAAGGGCCGCGGGGCACAGATACGCAGTATTTT
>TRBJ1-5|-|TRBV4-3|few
CASSLDEANQPQHF
TGCGCCAGCAGCCTGGACGAGGCGAATCAGCCCCAGCATTTT
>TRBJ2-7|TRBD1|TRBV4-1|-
CASSLPGQGATEQYF
TGTGCCAGCAGCCTACCGGGACAGGGTGCTACCGAGCAGTACTTC
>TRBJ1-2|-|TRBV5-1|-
CASSLGSRTGYGYTF
TGCGCCAGCAGCTTGGGCTCTCGAACAGGGTATGGCTACACCTTC
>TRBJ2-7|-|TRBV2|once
CASSRDGPYEQYF
TGTGCCAGCAGCCGGGACGGCCCCTACGAGCAGTACTTC
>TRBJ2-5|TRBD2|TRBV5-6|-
CASRTSGGEWETQYF
TGTGCCAGCAGGACTAGCGGGGGGGAATGGGAGACCCAGTACTTC
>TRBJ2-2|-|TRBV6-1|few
CASEYGSYTGELFF
TGTGCCAGCGAGTACGGTAGTTACACCGGGGAGCTGTTTTTT
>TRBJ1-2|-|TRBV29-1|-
CSVEASGQNYGYTF
TGCAGCGTTGAAGCCTCAGGGCAGAACTATGGCTACACCTTC
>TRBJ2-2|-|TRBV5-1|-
CASSGTHMNTGELFF
TGCGCCAGCAGCGGAACACATATGAACACCGGGGAGCTGTTTTTT
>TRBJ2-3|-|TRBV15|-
CATSRDQGSNTQYF
TGTGCCACCAGCAGAGATCAGGGTAGTAATACGCAGTATTTT
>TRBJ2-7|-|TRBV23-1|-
CASSNLQQGIGAYEQYF
TGCGCCAGCAGCAATCTCCAACAGGGAATCGGTGCCTACGAGCAGTACTTC
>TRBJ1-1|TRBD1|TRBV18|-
CASSPSQGALYTEAFF
TGTGCCAGCTCACCCTCGCAGGGGGCGCTTTATACTGAAGCTTTCTTT
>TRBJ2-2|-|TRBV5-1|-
CASRSQDTGELFF
TGCGCCAGCAGATCCCAGGACACCGGGGAGCTGTTTTTT
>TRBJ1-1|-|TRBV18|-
CASSPPANTEAFF
TGTGCCAGCTCACCACCGGCGAACACTGAAGCTTTCTTT
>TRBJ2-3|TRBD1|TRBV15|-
CATSSGTGGLTDTQYF
TGTGCCACCAGCAGCGGAACAGGGGGGTTAACAGATACGCAGTATTTT
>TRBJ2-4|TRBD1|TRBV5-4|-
CASSEGQGRNIQYF
TGTGCCAGCAGCGAGGGACAGGGAAGGAACATTCAGTACTTC
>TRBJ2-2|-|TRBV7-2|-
CASSLALRAGTGELFF
TGTGCCAGCAGCTTAGCCCTCCGGGCCGGCACCGGGGAGCTGTTTTTT
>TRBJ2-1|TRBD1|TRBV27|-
CASSWDSDTNEQFF
TGTGCCAGCAGTTGGGACAGCGATACCAATGAGCAGTTCTTC
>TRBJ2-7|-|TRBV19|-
CASSTPRRAYEQYF
TGTGCCAGTAGTACCCCCCGGAGGGCCTACGAGCAGTACTTC
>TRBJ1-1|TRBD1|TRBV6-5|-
CASSFLSGTGRTEAFF
TGTGCCAGCAGTTTCCTTTCCGGGACAGGGAGAACTGAAGCTTTCTTT
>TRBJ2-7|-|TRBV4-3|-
CASSQAYSSYEQYF
TGCGCCAGCAGCCAAGCGTACAGTTCCTACGAGCAGTACTTC
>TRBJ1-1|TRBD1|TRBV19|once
CASSTPGQSGTEAFF
TGTGCCAGTAGTACACCGGGACAGTCGGGCACTGAAGCTTTCTTT
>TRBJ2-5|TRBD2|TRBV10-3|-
CAISVGGVQETQYF
TGTGCCATCAGTGTTGGGGGGGTCCAAGAGACCCAGTACTTC
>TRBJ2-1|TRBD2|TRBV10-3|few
CAIKVSGAVNEQFF
TGTGCCATCAAAGTTAGCGGGGCGGTTAATGAGCAGTTCTTC
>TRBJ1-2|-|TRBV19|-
CASSNQGGYGYTF
TGTGCCAGTAGTAATCAGGGAGGCTATGGCTACACCTTC
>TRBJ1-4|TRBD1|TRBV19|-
CASSIGDSDEKLFF
TGTGCCAGTAGTATCGGGGACAGCGATGAAAAACTGTTTTTT
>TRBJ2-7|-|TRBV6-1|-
CASSERPPFPGDSYEQYF
TGTGCCAGCAGTGAACGCCCTCCGTTCCCAGGGGATTCCTACGAGCAGTACTTC
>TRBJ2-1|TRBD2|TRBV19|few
CASRGLSYNEQFF
TGTGCCAGTAGGGGACTATCCTACAATGAGCAGTTCTTC
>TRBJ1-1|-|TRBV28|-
CASSLWNTEAFF
TGTGCCAGCAGTTTATGGAACACTGAAGCTTTCTTT
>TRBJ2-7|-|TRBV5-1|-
CASSEGNLYEQYF
TGCGCCAGCAGCGAGGGCAATCTATACGAGCAGTACTTC